These 32 T cell receptor beta chains were sequenced from one sample in a study of resident and recirculating memory T cells in vitiligo. TCRdb's table, derived via immunoSEQ multiplex PCR, lists solely in-frame clones and lacks some. The sample yields around 38,000 clones, around nine tenths seen once. The specimen sequenced was blood. The receptors were gathered from a male donor with vitiligo.

This clone was seen just once. The chain links TRBV5-1 to TRBJ2-5, with 8 bases fitting TRBD2. The length of the CDR3 is 14 residues. Trimming took 2 bases from V and 5 from J; bases not matched to a gene: 5. Germline lookup yields CDR1 SGHRS and CDR2 YFSETQ. CDR3 in amino acids: CASSLPGGRETQYF. DNA of the CDR3: TGCGCCAGCAGCTTACCGGGGGGGAGGGAGACCCAGTACTTC.

The V and J genes are TRBV6-7 and TRBJ2-2; 15 nucleotides match TRBD2. TRBV6-7 is an open reading frame, and its role is uncertain. Losses at the gene ends were 0 bases for V and 5 bases for J; bases not matched to a gene: 7. The CDR3 is 19 residues long. CDR3 DNA: TGTGCCAGCAGTTACTCCTGGACTAGCGGGGGGGTAGGTACCGGGGAGCTGTTTTTT. Encoded protein: CASSYSWTSGGVGTGELFF.

The chain has TRBV9 and TRBJ1-1, with D hard to call. The germline CDR1 and CDR2 sequences are SGDLS and YYNGEE. Trimming left V 0 bases short and J 2 bases short, with 11 bases between. The CDR3 is 15 amino acids. CDR3 amino acids: CASSVGEGRNTEAFF. CDR3 DNA: TGTGCCAGCAGCGTAGGAGAGGGAAGAAACACTGAAGCTTTCTTT.

The CDR3 is CASSPAGGSSYEQYF. CDR3 in DNA: TGTGCCAGTAGTCCTGCGGGGGGGAGCTCCTACGAGCAGTACTTC. V is TRBV19 and J is TRBJ2-7, with 9 bases identical to TRBD2. This CDR3 has 15 amino acids. Germline V CDR1 and CDR2: LNHDA, SQIVND (reference sequence). J was trimmed by 0 bases and V by 5 bases; bases with no gene match: 5. The variable domain in full, completed from reference TRBV19 and TRBJ2-7, reads DGGITQSPKYLFRKEGQNVTLSCEQNLNHDAMYWYRQDPGQGLRLIYYSQIVNDFQKGDIAEGYSVSREKKESFPLTVTSAQKNPTAFYLCASSPAGGSSYEQYFGPGTRLTVT.

The chain couples TRBV27 to TRBJ1-3; D is possibly TRBD1 (6 bases). Germline CDR1 MNHEY, CDR2 SMNVEV (reference sequence). The CDR3 is made up of 14 amino acids. The V and J ends lost 6 bases and 4 bases respectively, with 13 bases between them. CDR3 region: CASRPAGAGNTIYF. The CDR3 nucleotides read TGTGCCAGCAGACCCGCAGGGGCCGGAAACACCATATATTTT.

The rearrangement links TRBV27 to TRBJ1-1; 9 nucleotides match TRBD1. CDR3 length: 15 amino acids. V gave up 5 bases and J gave up 7 bases; unmatched junction bases: 11. Germline values: CDR1 MNHEY, CDR2 SMNVEV (reference sequence). The CDR3 sequence: CASSRQGGAWYEAFF. The DNA of the CDR3 is TGTGCCAGCAGTAGACAGGGGGGAGCCTGGTATGAAGCTTTCTTT.

V usage is TRBV23-1 and J usage is TRBJ1-3, with D perhaps matching TRBD1 (6 bases). TRBV23-1 is sorted into the ORF group, with uncertain function. The V gene lost 6 bases and the J gene lost 3 bases, with 12 bases spanning the gap. The CDR3 is 14 amino acids. The CDR3 bases are TGCGCCAGCAGCCAGGGGTCTTTTGGAAACACCATATATTTT. Amino acids: CASSQGSFGNTIYF.

The CDR3 DNA is TGCGCCAGCAGCCCCCCCGGGACAGGGGGCGTTGAGACCCAGTACTTC. It yields the protein CASSPPGTGGVETQYF. The rearrangement uses TRBV5-1 and TRBJ2-5; 12 bases are shared with TRBD1. Losses at the gene ends were 4 bases for V and 5 bases for J; bases not matched to a gene: 9. This CDR3 has 16 amino acids. Germline V CDR1 and CDR2: SGHRS, YFSETQ. Variable domain in full (rest from reference TRBV5-1 and TRBJ2-5): KAGVTQTPRYLIKTRGQQVTLSCSPISGHRSVSWYQQTPGQGLQFLFEYFSETQRNKGNFPGRFSGRQFSNSRSEMNVSTLELGDSALYLCASSPPGTGGVETQYFGPGTRLLVL.

This chain connects TRBV28 to TRBJ2-7; 10 bases map to TRBD1. Unmatched junction bases numbered 7, after V lost 4 bases and J lost 4 bases. The CDR3 is 15 residues long. Germline values: CDR1 MDHEN, CDR2 SYDVKM. CDR3 region: CASSSLRGQGYEQYF. In DNA, the CDR3 is TGTGCCAGCAGTTCCCTCCGGGGACAGGGGTACGAGCAGTACTTC.

The chain combines TRBV6-5 with TRBJ2-1, with D possibly matching TRBD2 (7 bases). This CDR3 spans 12 amino acids. Germline V CDR1 and CDR2: MNHEY, SVGAGI. V gave up 10 bases and J gave up 6 bases, with 13 bases separating them. CDR3 nucleotide sequence: TGTGCCACCCTCCGGGGGGCCAATGAGCAGTTCTTC. It codes for CATLRGANEQFF.

The rearrangement links TRBV5-4 to TRBJ2-7, with TRBD2 matching 11 bases. This CDR3 contains 14 residues. Losses at the gene ends were 4 bases for V and 3 bases for J; bases not matched to a gene: 3. Germline CDR1 is SGHNT and CDR2 is YYREEE (reference sequence). This chain's CDR3 is CASSVTSGGYEQYF. The DNA of the CDR3 is TGTGCCAGCAGCGTAACTAGCGGGGGCTACGAGCAGTACTTC. The full variable domain, in which reference TRBV5-4 and TRBJ2-7 provide the parts outside the CDR3, is ETGVTQSPTHLIKTRGQQVTLRCSSQSGHNTVSWYQQALGQGPQFIFQYYREEENGRGNFPPRFSGLQFPNYSSELNVNALELDDSALYLCASSVTSGGYEQYFGPGTRLTVT.

This chain joins TRBV2 and TRBJ2-3, with 8 bases aligning to TRBD2. Germline V CDR1 and CDR2: SNHLY, FYNNEI. With V trimmed by 3 bases and J by 2 bases, 4 bases remained unmatched. This CDR3 contains 15 residues. The CDR3 reads CASSERGAYTDTQYF. The CDR3 DNA reads TGTGCCAGCAGTGAGCGGGGGGCTTACACAGATACGCAGTATTTT.

This clone came up once. This sequence joins TRBV15 and TRBJ2-1; D is perhaps TRBD2 (6 bases). Trimming left V 3 bases short and J 8 bases short, with 11 bases between. This CDR3 has 13 amino acids. Looked up from germline, CDR1 is LNHNV and CDR2 is YYDKDF (reference sequence). The chain's CDR3 is CATSRDGGDEQFF. CDR3 nucleotides: TGTGCCACCAGCAGGGACGGAGGGGATGAGCAGTTCTTC.

The J gene is TRBJ2-2, the V gene TRBV7-2; D possibly corresponds to TRBD1 (6 bases). The V end lost 2 bases, the J end lost 6 bases, and 13 bases lay between the germline ends. The length of the CDR3 is 15 residues. The V gene's germline CDR1 is SGHTA and CDR2 FQGNSA. In DNA form, the CDR3 reads TGTGCCAGCAGCTTAATCGGTGGGGGCCCCGGGGAGCTGTTTTTT. The encoded protein is CASSLIGGGPGELFF.

This sequence joins TRBV15 and TRBJ2-3; tentatively, D is TRBD2 (5 bases). The CDR3 contains 13 residues. Germline CDR1 and CDR2: LNHNV and YYDKDF (reference sequence). V lost 4 bases and J lost 6, with 11 bases in between. This CDR3 is CATSKLRVDTQYF. In DNA, the CDR3 is TGTGCCACCAGCAAATTGAGGGTTGATACGCAGTATTTT.

V gene TRBV27 combines with J gene TRBJ1-1; no reliable D call. This CDR3 spans 11 amino acids. V was trimmed by 10 bases and J by 1 base, leaving 7 bases between them. CDR1 and CDR2 (germline): MNHEY, SMNVEV (reference sequence). The CDR3 nucleotides read TGTGCCACCTACAGGAACACTGAAGCTTTCTTT. Translated: CATYRNTEAFF.

This chain uses TRBV7-3 with TRBJ2-2, with 13 bases aligning to TRBD2. CDR1 and CDR2 from the germline V gene are SGHTA and FQGTGA. J lost 6 bases, V lost 4 bases, and 2 bases had no gene match. This CDR3 contains 15 residues. The CDR3: CASSWGTSGAGELFF. CDR3 DNA: TGTGCCAGCAGCTGGGGGACTAGCGGGGCCGGGGAGCTGTTTTTT.

The chain employs TRBV6-6 and TRBJ2-2, with 7 bases that match TRBD2. The germline CDR1 and CDR2 sequences are MNHNY and SVGAGI (reference sequence). This CDR3 contains 14 residues. With V trimmed by 10 bases and J by 3 bases, 8 bases remained unmatched. This CDR3 reads CATASGAHTGELFF. CDR3 sequence (DNA): TGTGCCACCGCCAGCGGGGCGCACACCGGGGAGCTGTTTTTT.

The rearrangement joins TRBV6-1 to TRBJ1-2; D is ambiguous. Germline V gene lookup returns CDR1 MNHNS and CDR2 SASEGT. This CDR3 has 14 amino acids. The V gene lost 2 bases and the J gene lost 4 bases, with 11 bases spanning the gap. The CDR3 nucleotides read TGTGCCAGCAGTGAAATCAGGTCGGCCTATGGCTACACCTTC. Protein: CASSEIRSAYGYTF.

The rearrangement joins TRBV5-1 to TRBJ2-5; a possible D gene is TRBD1 (6 bases). Germline CDR1 reads SGHRS; CDR2 reads YFSETQ. V was pared by 4 bases and J by 1 base, with 11 bases between. The length of the CDR3 is 14 residues. As DNA, the CDR3 is TGCGCCAGCAGCGTCCAGGGGTCCCAAGAGACCCAGTACTTC. It specifies CASSVQGSQETQYF.

The gene calls are TRBV2 and TRBJ2-1; 7 positions agree with TRBD2. Germline values: CDR1 SNHLY, CDR2 FYNNEI. This CDR3 spans 14 amino acids. V shed 7 bases, J shed 4 bases, and the junction held 7 bases outside the gene matches. The CDR3 coding sequence is TGTGCCAGCAATCCAGCGGGGAGATACAATGAGCAGTTCTTC. Translated: CASNPAGRYNEQFF.

This clone was detected once. This chain connects TRBV5-6 to TRBJ2-1; D may be TRBD1 (6 bases). In germline, CDR1 is SGHDT, CDR2 YYEEEE. Trimming cost V 1 base and J 3 bases, with 14 bases left between them. This CDR3 spans 16 amino acids. CDR3 residues: CASSLRWGRDYNEQFF. The CDR3, as DNA: TGTGCCAGCAGCTTGCGGTGGGGGCGCGACTACAATGAGCAGTTCTTC.

The chain uses TRBV19 and TRBJ1-5; 8 bases map to TRBD1. Germline V gives CDR1 LNHDA, CDR2 SQIVND (reference sequence). The CDR3 runs to 16 residues. Unmatched junction bases numbered 14, after V lost 4 bases and J lost 9 bases. CDR3 in amino acids: CASSRGQDRVVGPQHF. The CDR3 coding sequence is TGTGCCAGTAGTAGAGGCCAGGACAGGGTGGTGGGGCCCCAGCATTTT.

V usage is TRBV7-9 and J usage is TRBJ2-7; D call uncertain. This CDR3 has 13 amino acids. Germline V CDR1 and CDR2: SEHNR, FQNEAQ (reference sequence). The V end lost 2 bases, the J end lost 0 bases, and 5 bases lay between the germline ends. The CDR3 is CASSLQNSYEQYF. In DNA, the CDR3 is TGTGCCAGCAGCTTACAGAACTCCTACGAGCAGTACTTC. Full variable domain (outside the CDR3, taken from reference TRBV7-9 and TRBJ2-7): DTGVSQNPRHKITKRGQNVTFRCDPISEHNRLYWYRQTLGQGPEFLTYFQNEAQLEKSRLLSDRFSAERPKGSFSTLEIQRTEQGDSAMYLCASSLQNSYEQYFGPGTRLTVT.

V usage is TRBV5-1 and J usage is TRBJ2-3; TRBD1 matches 9 bases. V was pared by 4 bases and J by 0 bases, with 0 bases of the junction left unmatched. The CDR3 length is 14 residues. Germline lookup yields CDR1 SGHRS and CDR2 YFSETQ. The CDR3 region has the DNA TGCGCCAGCAGCGGGACAGGGAGCACAGATACGCAGTATTTT. It encodes CASSGTGSTDTQYF.

The J gene is TRBJ2-1, the V gene TRBV2; D remains ambiguous. The germline V gene has CDR1 SNHLY and CDR2 FYNNEI. V lost 9 bases, J lost 10 bases, and 13 bases lay in between. This CDR3 comprises 11 residues. The CDR3 sequence is CASTPTSEQFF. For the CDR3, the DNA is TGTGCCAGTACTCCGACTTCGGAGCAGTTCTTC.

The chain couples TRBV6-1 to TRBJ2-5; D is unclear. V lost 6 bases and J 4 bases, leaving 12 bases between the germline ends. Germline CDR1 and CDR2: MNHNS and SASEGT. This CDR3 is built from 13 residues. CDR3 sequence: CASRLTVTETQYF. CDR3 nucleotides: TGTGCCAGCAGACTGACTGTGACAGAGACCCAGTACTTC.

This clone was observed a handful of times. The V gene is TRBV7-9, the J gene TRBJ2-2, with unresolved D. The length of the CDR3 is 11 residues. Trimming pared 5 bases from V and 7 bases from J, leaving 5 bases between. Germline CDR1 and CDR2: SEHNR and FQNEAQ (reference sequence). The CDR3 spells CASSRVGELFF. Written as DNA, the CDR3 is TGTGCCAGCAGCAGAGTCGGGGAGCTGTTTTTT.

This rearrangement joins TRBV9 to TRBJ2-7, with D possibly matching TRBD1 (6 bases). V was shortened by 0 bases and J by 2 bases, with 9 bases between the two germline ends. This CDR3 contains 14 residues. Germline CDR1 reads SGDLS; CDR2 reads YYNGEE. The CDR3 spells CASSVGGPTYEQYF. DNA of the CDR3: TGTGCCAGCAGCGTAGGGGGGCCTACCTACGAGCAGTACTTC.

The V gene is TRBV10-3, the J gene TRBJ1-2; TRBD1 matches at 9 bases. Trimming at V came to 11 bases and at J to 6 bases, leaving 7 bases not matched to a gene. Germline V gene sequence: CDR1 ENHRY, CDR2 SYGVKD. This CDR3 contains 12 residues. The chain's CDR3 is CASRDREDGYTF. CDR3 DNA sequence: TGTGCCTCCCGGGACAGGGAGGATGGCTACACCTTC.

In the case of this clone: Relative to the germline gene, one junction end is altered; a read error may explain this. The rearrangement joins TRBV2 to TRBJ2-4; TRBD1 matches 9 bases. The germline CDR1 and CDR2 sequences are SNHLY and FYNNEI. The CDR3 is 12 amino acids. The DNA of the CDR3 is TGTGCCAGCAGCAGACGACAGGGGGAGGAAGGCTTC. Translation: CASSRRQGEEGF.

The rearrangement joins TRBV5-4 to TRBJ1-1; D not resolved. The length of the CDR3 is 14 residues. V gave up 0 bases and J gave up 3 bases, with 9 bases separating them. Germline loops: CDR1 SGHNT, CDR2 YYREEE (reference sequence). Here the CDR3 DNA reads TGTGCCAGCAGCTTGGGAAACAGCTACACTGAAGCTTTCTTT. As protein: CASSLGNSYTEAFF.